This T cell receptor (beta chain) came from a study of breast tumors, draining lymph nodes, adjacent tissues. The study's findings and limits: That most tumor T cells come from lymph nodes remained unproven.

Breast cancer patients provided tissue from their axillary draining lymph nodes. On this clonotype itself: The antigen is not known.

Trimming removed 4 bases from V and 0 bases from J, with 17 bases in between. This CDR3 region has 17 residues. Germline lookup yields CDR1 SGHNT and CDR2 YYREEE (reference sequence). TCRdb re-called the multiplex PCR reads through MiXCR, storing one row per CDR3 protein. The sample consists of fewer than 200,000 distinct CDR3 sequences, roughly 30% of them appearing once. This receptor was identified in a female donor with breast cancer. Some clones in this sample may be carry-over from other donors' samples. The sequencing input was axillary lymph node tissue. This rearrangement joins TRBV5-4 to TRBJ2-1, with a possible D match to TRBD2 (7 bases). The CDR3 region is CASSVLGGGSSYNEQFF. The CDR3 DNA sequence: TGTGCCAGCAGCGTCCTAGGGGGGGGAAGCTCCTACAATGAGCAGTTCTTC.